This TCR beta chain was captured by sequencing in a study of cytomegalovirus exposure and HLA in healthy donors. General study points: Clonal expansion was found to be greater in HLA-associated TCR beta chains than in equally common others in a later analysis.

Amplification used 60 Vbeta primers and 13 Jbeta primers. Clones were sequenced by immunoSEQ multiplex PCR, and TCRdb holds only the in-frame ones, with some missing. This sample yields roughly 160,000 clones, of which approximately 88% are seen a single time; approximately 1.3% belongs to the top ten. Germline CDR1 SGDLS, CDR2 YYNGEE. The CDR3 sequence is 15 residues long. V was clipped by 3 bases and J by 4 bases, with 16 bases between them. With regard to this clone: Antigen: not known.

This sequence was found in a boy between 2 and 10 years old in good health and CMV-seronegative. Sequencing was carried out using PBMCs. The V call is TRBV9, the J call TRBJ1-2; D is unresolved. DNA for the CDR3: TGTGCCAGCAGCGGCGGGGTTGCCTCCGTCTATGGCTACACCTTC. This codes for CASSGGVASVYGYTF.